Following are 22 T cell receptor beta chains from one sample sequenced in a study of blood T cell repertoires in COVID-19. TCRdb's table, derived via immunoSEQ multiplex PCR, lists solely in-frame clones and lacks some. The sample yields around 300,000 clones, roughly 89% seen once. Source material: PBMCs or T cells enriched from blood (not recorded which). The source is a woman aged 18 to 35 with acute COVID-19.

This chain uses TRBV12-3 or TRBV12-4 with TRBJ1-2; D unclear. Trimming left V 5 bases short and J 2 bases short, with 9 bases between. The CDR3 totals 13 residues. Written as DNA, the CDR3 is TGTGCCAGCAGTGCAAGAGGGAACTATGGCTACACCTTC. As protein: CASSARGNYGYTF.

The chain links TRBV27 to TRBJ2-5, with TRBD2 matching 11 bases. The V gene end was trimmed by 8 bases and the J gene end by 5 bases; junction bases not matched to a gene: 10. This CDR3 contains 15 residues. The germline gives CDR1 MNHEY, CDR2 SMNVEV (reference sequence). In nucleotides, the CDR3 is TGTGCCAGCGGCGCCCTAGCGGGAGGAGGGGAGACCCAGTACTTC. This sequence encodes CASGALAGGGETQYF.

This chain connects TRBV5-1 to TRBJ1-4; D ambiguous. The CDR3 is 15 residues long. Germline-derived CDR1 and CDR2 are SGHRS and YFSETQ. Trimming cost V 4 bases and J 2 bases, with 12 bases left between them. The CDR3, as DNA: TGCGCCAGCAGCCCGGAGGGAGCGACTAATGAAAAACTGTTTTTT. This encodes CASSPEGATNEKLFF.

This chain connects TRBV5-6 to TRBJ1-5; 8 nucleotides agree with TRBD1. V trimming: 0 bases; J trimming: 4 bases; junction bases outside the gene matches: 3. CDR3 size: 15 residues. The germline V gene has CDR1 SGHDT and CDR2 YYEEEE. Here the CDR3 reads CASSLARGRNQPQHF. The DNA for the CDR3 is TGTGCCAGCAGCTTGGCCAGGGGGCGAAATCAGCCCCAGCATTTT.

This sequence joins TRBV11-3 and TRBJ1-1; no reliable D call. Germline values: CDR1 SGHNT, CDR2 YENEEA. The CDR3 is 14 residues long. Trimming left V 5 bases short and J 0 bases short, with 10 bases between. The CDR3 DNA is TGTGCCAGCAGCCCCCTTAGAGTGAACACTGAAGCTTTCTTT. It is translated as CASSPLRVNTEAFF.

This clone showed up just a few times. Other DNA sequences in this specimen translate into the identical CDR3. The V call is TRBV11-3, the J call TRBJ1-6, with TRBD1 identical over 7 bases. V lost 0 bases and J lost 0; bases outside the gene matches: 5. This CDR3 is 18 amino acids long. The germline V gene encodes CDR1 SGHNT and CDR2 YENEEA. The CDR3 loop is CASSLDQGGSSYNSPLHF. CDR3 in DNA: TGTGCCAGCAGCTTAGATCAGGGGGGATCCTCCTATAATTCACCCCTCCACTTT. Full variable domain (rest looked up from reference TRBV11-3 and TRBJ1-6): EAGVVQSPRYKIIEKKQPVAFWCNPISGHNTLYWYLQNLGQGPELLIRYENEEAVDDSQLPKDRFSAERLKGVDSTLKIQPAELGDSAVYLCASSLDQGGSSYNSPLHFGNGTRLTVT.

This chain uses TRBV7-2 with TRBJ2-2; 10 positions match TRBD2. Germline loops: CDR1 SGHTA, CDR2 FQGNSA. This CDR3 region has 16 residues. J was trimmed by 6 bases and V by 6 bases; bases with no gene match: 10. The CDR3 DNA sequence: TGTGCCAGCAGACTGGGACTAGCGAGCGGGGCCGGGGAGCTGTTTTTT. This gives the protein CASRLGLASGAGELFF.

Turning to this clone: One junction end does not reproduce the germline sequence, and a read error may be involved. The chain recombines TRBV29-1 with TRBJ1-5, with TRBD1 as a possible D gene (5 bases). CDR1 and CDR2 (germline): SQVTM, ANQGSEA. The CDR3 is 13 amino acids. CDR3 coding DNA: TGCAGCGTTAAAGAACAGGTCGATCAGCCCCAGCATTTT. The encoded protein is CSVKEQVDQPQHF.

This rearrangement joins TRBV28 to TRBJ1-3, with 9 bases fitting TRBD1. The trim removed 4 bases at V and 3 bases at J, leaving 4 bases unmatched. Looked up from germline, CDR1 is MDHEN and CDR2 is SYDVKM. The CDR3 totals 15 residues. The DNA for the CDR3 is TGTGCCAGCAGTTGGGGACAGGGCTATGGAAACACCATATATTTT. Translated: CASSWGQGYGNTIYF.

The chain is built from TRBV28 and TRBJ1-2, with 7 bases identical to TRBD1. In germline, CDR1 is MDHEN, CDR2 SYDVKM. J lost 5 bases, V lost 7 bases, and 10 bases had no gene match. This CDR3 contains 14 residues. The CDR3 reads CASTTPGQTYGYTF. The CDR3 DNA follows: TGTGCCAGCACGACCCCGGGACAGACGTATGGCTACACCTTC.

The chain has TRBV30 and TRBJ2-3; 7 nucleotides match TRBD1. The germline V gene encodes CDR1 GTSNPN and CDR2 SVGIG (reference sequence). J was trimmed by 4 bases and V by 7 bases; bases with no gene match: 8. This CDR3 contains 13 residues. CDR3 protein: CASSPTGPDTQYF. The DNA of the CDR3 is TGTGCCTCCTCACCGACAGGGCCAGATACGCAGTATTTT.

The V gene is TRBV5-6, the J gene TRBJ2-1, with 8 bases fitting TRBD2. CDR1 and CDR2 from the germline V gene are SGHDT and YYEEEE. CDR3 length: 15 residues. V lost 6 bases, J lost 2 bases, and 7 bases stayed unmatched. The CDR3 loop is CASILRGAPYNEQFF. The CDR3 DNA sequence: TGTGCCAGCATTCTGCGGGGGGCACCCTACAATGAGCAGTTCTTC.

This clone showed up many times. This sequence joins TRBV12-3 or TRBV12-4 and TRBJ1-5, with D unclear. This CDR3 is 12 amino acids long. The V end was cut by 5 bases, the J end by 5 bases, with 7 bases between. The CDR3 reads CASSPDYQPQHF. The CDR3 region has the DNA TGTGCCAGCAGTCCCGACTATCAGCCCCAGCATTTT.

The chain couples TRBV2 to TRBJ2-1; D unresolved. This CDR3 has 13 amino acids. CDR1 SNHLY and CDR2 FYNNEI come from the germline V gene. The V end lost 1 base, the J end lost 9 bases, and 10 bases lay between the germline ends. The CDR3 DNA is TGTGCCAGCAGTGAAGTGTACGGGTCTGAGCAGTTCTTC. It codes for CASSEVYGSEQFF.

The chain links TRBV27 to TRBJ2-5; no clear D. The V end was cut by 4 bases, the J end by 5 bases, with 11 bases between. This CDR3 is built from 13 residues. The germline V gene has CDR1 MNHEY and CDR2 SMNVEV (reference sequence). CDR3 sequence: CASSSDNWETQYF. Written as DNA, the CDR3 is TGTGCCAGCAGTTCCGACAACTGGGAGACCCAGTACTTC.

V and J are TRBV9 and TRBJ1-6, with D unclear. Per the germline V gene, CDR1 is SGDLS and CDR2 is YYNGEE. This CDR3 has 16 amino acids. The germline V and J ends were trimmed by 4 bases and 5 bases, with 16 bases remaining between them. For the CDR3, the DNA is TGTGCCAGCAGCCGCCGGAGGAATCGGGATAATTCACCCCTCCACTTT. It specifies CASSRRRNRDNSPLHF.

The gene calls are TRBV19 and TRBJ1-5; no clear D gene. V was clipped by 3 bases and J by 5 bases, with 11 bases between them. The CDR3 runs to 14 residues. Looked up from germline, CDR1 is LNHDA and CDR2 is SQIVND (reference sequence). This CDR3 is CASSISNGDQPQHF. In nucleotides, the CDR3 is TGTGCCAGTAGTATCAGCAACGGGGATCAGCCCCAGCATTTT.

This clone occurred once. J is TRBJ1-1 and V is TRBV10-3, with TRBD1 as a possible D gene (6 bases). The CDR3 totals 13 residues. Germline CDR1 reads ENHRY; CDR2 reads SYGVKD. V lost 3 bases and J lost 10, with 15 bases in between. The CDR3: CAISDNGAGAAFF. In DNA form, the CDR3 reads TGTGCCATCAGTGATAACGGGGCAGGGGCAGCTTTCTTT.

The chain carries TRBV19 and TRBJ1-5, with D tentatively TRBD1 (5 bases). Trimming removed 8 bases from V and 3 bases from J, with 11 bases in between. Germline values: CDR1 LNHDA, CDR2 SQIVND (reference sequence). The CDR3 totals 13 residues. This chain's CDR3 is CASRHRNNQPQHF. Written as DNA, the CDR3 is TGTGCCAGTCGGCACAGGAACAATCAGCCCCAGCATTTT.

The chain carries TRBV3-1 (or the pseudogene TRBV3-2) and TRBJ1-5; D call uncertain. CDR1 and CDR2 (germline): LGHDT, YNNKEL (reference sequence). This CDR3 spans 15 amino acids. Between the trimmed V and J ends, which lost 3 bases and 7 bases, there was a span of 16 bases. The CDR3 loop reads CASSQLSGDSQPQHF. The DNA for the CDR3 is TGTGCCAGCAGCCAGCTATCTGGAGATTCCCAGCCCCAGCATTTT.

V gene TRBV28 combines with J gene TRBJ2-4; 9 bases match TRBD2. The trim removed 3 bases at V and 0 bases at J, leaving 9 bases unmatched. This CDR3 has 18 amino acids. Germline CDR1 and CDR2: MDHEN and SYDVKM. This CDR3 reads CASSFLREGLEAKNIQYF. The CDR3 bases are TGTGCCAGCAGTTTTCTGCGGGAGGGCTTAGAAGCCAAAAACATTCAGTACTTC.

The chain couples TRBV11-2 to TRBJ1-2; D remains ambiguous. V lost 1 base and J lost 0, with 9 bases in between. CDR3 size: 15 residues. The germline V gene has CDR1 SGHAT and CDR2 FQNNGV. The CDR3 region has the DNA TGTGCCAGCAGCTTAGGCAACAGTCCTAACTATGGCTACACCTTC. It encodes CASSLGNSPNYGYTF.